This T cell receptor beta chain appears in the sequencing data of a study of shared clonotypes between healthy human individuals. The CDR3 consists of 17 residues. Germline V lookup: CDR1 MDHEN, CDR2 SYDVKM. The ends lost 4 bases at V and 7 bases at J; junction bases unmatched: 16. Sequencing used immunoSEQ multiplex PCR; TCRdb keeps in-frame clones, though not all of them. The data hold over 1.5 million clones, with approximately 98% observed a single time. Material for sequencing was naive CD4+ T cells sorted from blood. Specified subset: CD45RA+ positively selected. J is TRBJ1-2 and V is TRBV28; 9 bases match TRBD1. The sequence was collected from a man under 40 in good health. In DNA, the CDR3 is TGTGCCAGCAGTTCATCCACAGGGGGCAACCCACTTGGTGGCTACACCTTC. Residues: CASSSSTGGNPLGGYTF.